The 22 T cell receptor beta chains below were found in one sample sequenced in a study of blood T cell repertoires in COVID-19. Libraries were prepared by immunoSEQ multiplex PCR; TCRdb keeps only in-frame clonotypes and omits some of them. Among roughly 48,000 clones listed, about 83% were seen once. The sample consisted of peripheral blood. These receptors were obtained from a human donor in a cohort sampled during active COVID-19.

CDR3 DNA sequence: TGTGCCAGCAGCTCGACAGGGAGAGGCTACACCTTC. Amino acids: CASSSTGRGYTF. This chain connects TRBV11-2 to TRBJ1-2, with 7 bases identical to TRBD1. Germline loops: CDR1 SGHAT, CDR2 FQNNGV. V shed 4 bases and J 8 bases; nucleotides not matched to a gene: 4. The CDR3 is 12 residues long.

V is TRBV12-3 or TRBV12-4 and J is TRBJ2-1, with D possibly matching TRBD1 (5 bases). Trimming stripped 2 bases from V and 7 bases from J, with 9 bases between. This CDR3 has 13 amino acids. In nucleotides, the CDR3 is TGTGCCAGCAGTTTATCCCGACAGAATGAGCAGTTCTTC. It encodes CASSLSRQNEQFF.

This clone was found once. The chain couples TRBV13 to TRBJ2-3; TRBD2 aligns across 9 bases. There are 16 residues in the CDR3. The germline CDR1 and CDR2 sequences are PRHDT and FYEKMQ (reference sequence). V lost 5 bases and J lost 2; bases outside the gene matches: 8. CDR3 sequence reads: CASSHAGGGVTDTQYF. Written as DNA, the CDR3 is TGTGCCAGCAGCCATGCTGGCGGGGGGGTCACAGATACGCAGTATTTT.

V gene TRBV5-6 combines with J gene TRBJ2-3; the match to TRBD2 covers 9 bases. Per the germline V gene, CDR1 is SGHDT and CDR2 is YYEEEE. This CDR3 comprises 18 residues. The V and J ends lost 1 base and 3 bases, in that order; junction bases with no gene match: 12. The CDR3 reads CASSLLIAGAGETDTQYF. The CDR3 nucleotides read TGTGCCAGCAGCTTGTTGATAGCGGGGGCTGGGGAAACAGATACGCAGTATTTT.

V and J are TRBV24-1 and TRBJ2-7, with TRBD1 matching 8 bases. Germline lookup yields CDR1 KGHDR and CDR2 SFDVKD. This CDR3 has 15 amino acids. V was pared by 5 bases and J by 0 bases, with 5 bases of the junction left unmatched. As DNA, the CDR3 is TGTGCCACCAGTGGCCCGGACAGGGTCTCCTACGAGCAGTACTTC. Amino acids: CATSGPDRVSYEQYF.

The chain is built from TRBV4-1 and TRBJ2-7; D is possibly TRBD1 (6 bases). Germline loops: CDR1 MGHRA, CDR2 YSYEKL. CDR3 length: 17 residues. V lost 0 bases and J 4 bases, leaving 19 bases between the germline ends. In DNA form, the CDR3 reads TGCGCCAGCAGCCAAGATCTCAAGGTGGGACAAGTTTACGAGCAGTACTTC. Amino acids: CASSQDLKVGQVYEQYF.

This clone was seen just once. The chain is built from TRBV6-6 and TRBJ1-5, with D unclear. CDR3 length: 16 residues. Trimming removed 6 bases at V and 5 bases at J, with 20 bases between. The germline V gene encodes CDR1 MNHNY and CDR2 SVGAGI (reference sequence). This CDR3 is CASRGMEAVSYQPQHF. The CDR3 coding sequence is TGTGCCAGCAGAGGGATGGAGGCAGTTTCGTATCAGCCCCAGCATTTT.

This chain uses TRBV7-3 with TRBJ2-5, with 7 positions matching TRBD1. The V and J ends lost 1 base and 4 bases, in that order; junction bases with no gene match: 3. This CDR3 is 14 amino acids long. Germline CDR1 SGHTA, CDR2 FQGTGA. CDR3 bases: TGTGCCAGCAGCTTAAGAGGGGGCCCAGAGACCCAGTACTTC. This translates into CASSLRGGPETQYF.

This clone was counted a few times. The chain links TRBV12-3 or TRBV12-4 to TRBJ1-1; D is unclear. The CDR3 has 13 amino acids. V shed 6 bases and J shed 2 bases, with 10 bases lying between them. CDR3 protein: CASSKTRNTEAFF. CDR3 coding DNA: TGTGCCAGCAGCAAAACAAGAAACACTGAAGCTTTCTTT.

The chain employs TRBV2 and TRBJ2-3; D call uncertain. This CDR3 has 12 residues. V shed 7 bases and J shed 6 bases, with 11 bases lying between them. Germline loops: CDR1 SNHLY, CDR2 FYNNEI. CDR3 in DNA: TGTGCCAGCACCGAGGAACGGGATACGCAGTATTTT. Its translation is CASTEERDTQYF.

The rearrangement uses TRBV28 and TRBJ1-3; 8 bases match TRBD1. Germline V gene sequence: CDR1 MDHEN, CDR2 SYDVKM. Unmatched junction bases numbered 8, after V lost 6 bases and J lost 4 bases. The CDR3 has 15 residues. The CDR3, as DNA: TGTGCCAGCAGACCGGGACAGGCTTTGGGAAACACCATATATTTT. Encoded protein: CASRPGQALGNTIYF.

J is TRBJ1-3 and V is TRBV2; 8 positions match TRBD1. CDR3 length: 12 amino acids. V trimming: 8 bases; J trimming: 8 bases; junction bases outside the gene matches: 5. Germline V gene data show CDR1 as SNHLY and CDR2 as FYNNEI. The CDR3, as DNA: TGTGCCAGCGGAACAGGGGGATACACCATATATTTT. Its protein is CASGTGGYTIYF. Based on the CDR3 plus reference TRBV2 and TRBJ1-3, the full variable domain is EPEVTQTPSHQVTQMGQEVILRCVPISNHLYFYWYRQILGQKVEFLVSFYNNEISEKSEIFDDQFSVERPDGSNFTLKIRSTKLEDSAMYFCASGTGGYTIYFGEGSWLTVV.

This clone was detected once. Here the CDR3 reads CASSPYPGQVSYEQYF. The DNA of the CDR3 is TGTGCCAGCAGCCCATATCCGGGACAGGTCTCCTACGAGCAGTACTTC. The genes are TRBV7-8 and TRBJ2-7; 8 nucleotides align to TRBD1. This CDR3 spans 16 amino acids. V shed 5 bases, J shed 0 bases, and the junction held 9 bases outside the gene matches. Germline values: CDR1 SGHVS, CDR2 FQNEAQ.

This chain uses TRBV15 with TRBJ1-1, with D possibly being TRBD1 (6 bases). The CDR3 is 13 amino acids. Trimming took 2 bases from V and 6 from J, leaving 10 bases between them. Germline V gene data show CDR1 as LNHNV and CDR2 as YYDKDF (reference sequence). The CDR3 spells CATSRRQASEAFF. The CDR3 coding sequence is TGTGCCACCAGCAGAAGACAGGCTTCTGAAGCTTTCTTT. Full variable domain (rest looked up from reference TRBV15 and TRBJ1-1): DAMVIQNPRYQVTQFGKPVTLSCSQTLNHNVMYWYQQKSSQAPKLLFHYYDKDFNNEADTPDNFQSRRPNTSFCFLDIRSPGLGDTAMYLCATSRRQASEAFFGQGTRLTVV.

CDR3 sequence reads: CASSVTQSSYEQYF. The CDR3 DNA reads as TGTGCCAGCAGCGTAACACAGAGCTCCTACGAGCAGTACTTC. V usage is TRBV9 and J usage is TRBJ2-7, with D unclear. CDR3 length: 14 amino acids. Trimming removed 1 base from V and 0 bases from J, with 8 bases in between. The germline V gene encodes CDR1 SGDLS and CDR2 YYNGEE.

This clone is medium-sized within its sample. The CDR3 nucleotides are TGTGCCAGCGACAGCTACGAGCAGTACTTC. It codes for CASDSYEQYF. This chain connects TRBV2 to TRBJ2-7; weak D call: TRBD1 (5 bases). The CDR3 sequence is 10 residues long. The germline V and J ends were trimmed by 8 bases and 3 bases, with 5 bases remaining between them. The germline V gene encodes CDR1 SNHLY and CDR2 FYNNEI.

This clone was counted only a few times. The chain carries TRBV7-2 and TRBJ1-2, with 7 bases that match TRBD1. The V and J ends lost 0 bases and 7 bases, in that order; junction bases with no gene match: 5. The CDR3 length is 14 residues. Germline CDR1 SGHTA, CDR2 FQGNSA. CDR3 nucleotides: TGTGCCAGCAGCTTAGCGGACAGGCGGCGTGGCTACACCTTC. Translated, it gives CASSLADRRRGYTF.

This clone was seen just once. The DNA of the CDR3 is TGTGCCAGCACCCTCGACAGGGGACCTGAAGCTTTCTTT. Encoded protein: CASTLDRGPEAFF. The rearrangement uses TRBV12-3 or TRBV12-4 and TRBJ1-1, with 8 bases lining up with TRBD1. There are 13 residues in the CDR3. The J segment lost 6 bases and the V segment lost 7 bases, leaving 7 bases of the junction unmatched.

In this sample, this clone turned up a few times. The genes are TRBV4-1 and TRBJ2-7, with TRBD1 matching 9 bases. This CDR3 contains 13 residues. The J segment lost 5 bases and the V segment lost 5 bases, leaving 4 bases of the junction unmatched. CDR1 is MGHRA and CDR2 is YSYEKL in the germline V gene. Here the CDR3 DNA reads TGCGCCAGCAGCTCCTGGACAGGGGACGAGCAGTACTTC. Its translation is CASSSWTGDEQYF.

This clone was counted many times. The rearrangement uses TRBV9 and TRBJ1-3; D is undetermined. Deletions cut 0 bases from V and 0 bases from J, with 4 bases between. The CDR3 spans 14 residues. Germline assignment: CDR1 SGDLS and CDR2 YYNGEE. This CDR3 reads CASSVASSGNTIYF. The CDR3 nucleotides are TGTGCCAGCAGCGTAGCCAGCTCTGGAAACACCATATATTTT.

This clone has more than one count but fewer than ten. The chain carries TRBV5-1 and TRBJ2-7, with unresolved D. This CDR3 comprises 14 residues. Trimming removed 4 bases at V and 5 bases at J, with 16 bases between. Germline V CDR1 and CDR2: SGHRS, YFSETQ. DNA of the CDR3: TGCGCCAGCAGCCCGCCTACAAGCGCACACGAGCAGTACTTC. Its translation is CASSPPTSAHEQYF.

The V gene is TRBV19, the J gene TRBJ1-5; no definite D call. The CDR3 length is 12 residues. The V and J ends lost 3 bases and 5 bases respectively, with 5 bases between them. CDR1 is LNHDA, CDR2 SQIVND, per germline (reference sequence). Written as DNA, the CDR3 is TGTGCCAGTAGTATTGTCGATCAGCCCCAGCATTTT. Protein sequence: CASSIVDQPQHF.